This T cell receptor beta chain was captured in a study of blood T cell repertoires in COVID-19 (dated by TCRdb to the early 2020s). With respect to the entire study: Samples from collaborators originated in the United States, Italy and Spain and spanned both the acute and convalescent phases of COVID-19. Samples came from the ongoing ImmuneRACE study (first 160 participants) plus 1,254 subjects from 6 global collaborators. Subjects who had been exposed to COVID-19, were actively infected with it, or had recovered from it provided the deeply sampled blood TCRbeta repertoires that made up the dataset. HLA class I and class II types, where available, came from metadata supplied by the sample provider rather than from assay-based typing. The repertoires were released in a freely available public database intended as a resource for research on the immune response to SARS-CoV-2. The sample metadata nearly always contained a de-identified subject ID, COVID-19 status, age in years and sex. The material from the prospective study consisted of cDNA or gDNA derived from T cells, B-cell-depleted T cells, or PBMCs. Beyond this particular receptor, the publication reports: The quantity of clinical and demographic metadata differed by source and by participant and was supplied without curation.

Collaborating institutions collected whole blood in K2EDTA tubes following their own protocols. For TCRbeta analysis, collaborator samples were shipped as frozen whole blood, as isolated PBMCs, or as DNA extracted from either sample type. The count of this clone is one. Its recognized antigen is unknown. The sample holds no much larger clone one base away, and base qualities are not on file. The junction carries 10 bases between V and J, which are trimmed by 1 base and 1 base respectively. Sequences SEHNR (CDR1) and FQNEAQ (CDR2) are obtained from the germline V gene (reference sequence). From the cysteine through the phenylalanine, the CDR3 covers 15 amino acids. The CDR3 DNA has 45 bases and is translated from base 1. The immunoSEQ Assay, a bias-controlled multiplex PCR, was used to amplify TCRbeta CDR3 regions from genomic DNA. Under the source paper's analysis protocol: The number of nucleated cells in each sample was estimated by amplification of reference gene primers within the assay. Sequence reads were collapsed and filtered to measure the absolute abundance of every unique TCRbeta CDR3 rearrangement. For each sample, productive Simpson clonality was calculated as the square root of Simpson's diversity index across productive rearrangements. TCRdb retrieved this table from immuneACCESS and kept in-frame rearrangements only. Not all clones are present; in checked studies, unresolved V genes account for under half, and no reason is known for the remainder. V and J calls and clone size follow that table, whereas D and trimming were derived from the DNA. The sample table holds about 190,000 clones, of which around four fifths were seen once. In total, the top ten clones hold roughly 5.1% of the sample.

This chain is built from TRBV7-9 and TRBJ1-1; the D segment could be TRBD1, given 6 matching bases. Sequencing was done on a sample of peripheral blood. The sequence was obtained from a woman aged 30 to 39 with acute or convalescent COVID-19. Read as DNA, the sequence is TGTGCCAGCAGCTTAGATATAGGGGGGAACACTGAAGCTTTCTTT. It codes for CASSLDIGGNTEAFF. Full variable domain (CDR3 extended with the reference TRBV7-9 and TRBJ1-1 proteins): DTGVSQNPRHKITKRGQNVTFRCDPISEHNRLYWYRQTLGQGPEFLTYFQNEAQLEKSRLLSDRFSAERPKGSFSTLEIQRTEQGDSAMYLCASSLDIGGNTEAFFGQGTRLTVV.